These 8 T cell receptor beta chains were all obtained from the same sample, sequenced in a study of blood T cell repertoires in COVID-19. Clones were read by immunoSEQ multiplex PCR, and TCRdb kept only the in-frame ones, dropping some. Here the sample spans roughly 100,000 clones, 70% to 90% being singletons. Sequencing used peripheral blood. The source of these receptors is a man aged 40-49 years with active or convalescent COVID-19.

The CDR3 region has the DNA TGCAGCGGTAGCGGAGCTAATGAAAAACTGTTTTTT. This translates into CSGSGANEKLFF. The chain joins TRBV29-1 to TRBJ1-4, with D unclear. The CDR3 is 12 residues long. Germline V lookup: CDR1 SQVTM, CDR2 ANQGSEA. Trimming removed 7 bases from V and 3 bases from J, with 9 bases in between.

V gene TRBV6-2 or TRBV6-3 combines with J gene TRBJ2-7, with 11 nucleotides matching TRBD1. The CDR3 totals 16 residues. The V and J ends lost 5 bases and 0 bases, in that order; junction bases with no gene match: 6. Germline V gene lookup returns CDR1 MNHEY and CDR2 SVGEGT. The CDR3 DNA sequence: TGTGCCAGCAGTGTTTACGGGACAGGGGGCTCCTACGAGCAGTACTTC. Its translation is CASSVYGTGGSYEQYF.

The genes are TRBV9 and TRBJ1-3; D possibly corresponds to TRBD1 (6 bases). Looked up from germline, CDR1 is SGDLS and CDR2 is YYNGEE. V was pared by 2 bases and J by 0 bases, with 12 bases between. This CDR3 region has 16 residues. Written as DNA, the CDR3 is TGTGCCAGCAGCGTGGACAGCACTATCTCTGGAAACACCATATATTTT. Its translation: CASSVDSTISGNTIYF.

The CDR3 DNA follows: TGTGCCAGCAGCTTAGCGTTAGGACAGGGAGAGACCCAGTACTTC. As protein: CASSLALGQGETQYF. This chain joins TRBV7-9 and TRBJ2-5; 8 bases align to TRBD1. This CDR3 region has 15 residues. J lost 4 bases, V lost 0 bases, and 4 bases had no gene match. Germline values: CDR1 SEHNR, CDR2 FQNEAQ (reference sequence).

V and J are TRBV9 and TRBJ2-7; 7 nucleotides line up with TRBD2. The CDR3 is 15 residues long. The V gene end was trimmed by 3 bases and the J gene end by 0 bases; junction bases not matched to a gene: 6. From germline, CDR1 is SGDLS and CDR2 YYNGEE. CDR3 DNA: TGTGCCAGCAGCGAGTCAGCGGGGAACTCCTACGAGCAGTACTTC. This codes for CASSESAGNSYEQYF.

With respect to this clone: This sample also contains other DNA sequences that code for the same CDR3. V is TRBV6-5 and J is TRBJ1-3; unclear D gene. The V gene lost 2 bases and the J gene lost 0 bases, with 5 bases spanning the gap. This CDR3 is built from 14 residues. Germline lookup yields CDR1 MNHEY and CDR2 SVGAGI. The CDR3, as DNA: TGTGCCAGCAGTTACCGGGGCTCTGGAAACACCATATATTTT. The encoded protein is CASSYRGSGNTIYF.

The chain is built from TRBV28 and TRBJ1-2; 7 bases are shared with TRBD1. With 8 bases clipped from V and 4 bases from J, the junction kept 7 bases outside the gene matches. CDR3 length: 13 residues. Germline V lookup: CDR1 MDHEN, CDR2 SYDVKM. CDR3 loop: CASGDSLSYGYTF. The CDR3 DNA sequence: TGTGCCAGCGGGGACAGCTTAAGCTATGGCTACACCTTC.

In its sample, this clone was seen once. The rearrangement links TRBV27 to TRBJ1-6, with TRBD1 identical over 7 bases. The CDR3 consists of 17 residues. Per the germline V gene, CDR1 is MNHEY and CDR2 is SMNVEV (reference sequence). The J segment lost 7 bases and the V segment lost 2 bases, leaving 11 bases of the junction unmatched. The CDR3 nucleotides are TGTGCCAGCAGTTTAACCCGGGGCCAGGGGGGCAATTCACCCCTCCACTTT. Translation: CASSLTRGQGGNSPLHF.